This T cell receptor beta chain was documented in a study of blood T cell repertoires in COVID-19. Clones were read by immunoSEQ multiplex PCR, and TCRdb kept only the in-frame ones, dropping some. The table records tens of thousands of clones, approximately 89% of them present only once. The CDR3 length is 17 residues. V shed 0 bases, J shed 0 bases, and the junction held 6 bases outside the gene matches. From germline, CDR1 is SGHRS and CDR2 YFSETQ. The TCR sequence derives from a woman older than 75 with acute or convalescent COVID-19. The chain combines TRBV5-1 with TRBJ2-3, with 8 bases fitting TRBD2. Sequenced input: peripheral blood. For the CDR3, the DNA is TGCGCCAGCAGCTTGGGCGGGGGGACGCCTAGCACAGATACGCAGTATTTT. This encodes CASSLGGGTPSTDTQYF.